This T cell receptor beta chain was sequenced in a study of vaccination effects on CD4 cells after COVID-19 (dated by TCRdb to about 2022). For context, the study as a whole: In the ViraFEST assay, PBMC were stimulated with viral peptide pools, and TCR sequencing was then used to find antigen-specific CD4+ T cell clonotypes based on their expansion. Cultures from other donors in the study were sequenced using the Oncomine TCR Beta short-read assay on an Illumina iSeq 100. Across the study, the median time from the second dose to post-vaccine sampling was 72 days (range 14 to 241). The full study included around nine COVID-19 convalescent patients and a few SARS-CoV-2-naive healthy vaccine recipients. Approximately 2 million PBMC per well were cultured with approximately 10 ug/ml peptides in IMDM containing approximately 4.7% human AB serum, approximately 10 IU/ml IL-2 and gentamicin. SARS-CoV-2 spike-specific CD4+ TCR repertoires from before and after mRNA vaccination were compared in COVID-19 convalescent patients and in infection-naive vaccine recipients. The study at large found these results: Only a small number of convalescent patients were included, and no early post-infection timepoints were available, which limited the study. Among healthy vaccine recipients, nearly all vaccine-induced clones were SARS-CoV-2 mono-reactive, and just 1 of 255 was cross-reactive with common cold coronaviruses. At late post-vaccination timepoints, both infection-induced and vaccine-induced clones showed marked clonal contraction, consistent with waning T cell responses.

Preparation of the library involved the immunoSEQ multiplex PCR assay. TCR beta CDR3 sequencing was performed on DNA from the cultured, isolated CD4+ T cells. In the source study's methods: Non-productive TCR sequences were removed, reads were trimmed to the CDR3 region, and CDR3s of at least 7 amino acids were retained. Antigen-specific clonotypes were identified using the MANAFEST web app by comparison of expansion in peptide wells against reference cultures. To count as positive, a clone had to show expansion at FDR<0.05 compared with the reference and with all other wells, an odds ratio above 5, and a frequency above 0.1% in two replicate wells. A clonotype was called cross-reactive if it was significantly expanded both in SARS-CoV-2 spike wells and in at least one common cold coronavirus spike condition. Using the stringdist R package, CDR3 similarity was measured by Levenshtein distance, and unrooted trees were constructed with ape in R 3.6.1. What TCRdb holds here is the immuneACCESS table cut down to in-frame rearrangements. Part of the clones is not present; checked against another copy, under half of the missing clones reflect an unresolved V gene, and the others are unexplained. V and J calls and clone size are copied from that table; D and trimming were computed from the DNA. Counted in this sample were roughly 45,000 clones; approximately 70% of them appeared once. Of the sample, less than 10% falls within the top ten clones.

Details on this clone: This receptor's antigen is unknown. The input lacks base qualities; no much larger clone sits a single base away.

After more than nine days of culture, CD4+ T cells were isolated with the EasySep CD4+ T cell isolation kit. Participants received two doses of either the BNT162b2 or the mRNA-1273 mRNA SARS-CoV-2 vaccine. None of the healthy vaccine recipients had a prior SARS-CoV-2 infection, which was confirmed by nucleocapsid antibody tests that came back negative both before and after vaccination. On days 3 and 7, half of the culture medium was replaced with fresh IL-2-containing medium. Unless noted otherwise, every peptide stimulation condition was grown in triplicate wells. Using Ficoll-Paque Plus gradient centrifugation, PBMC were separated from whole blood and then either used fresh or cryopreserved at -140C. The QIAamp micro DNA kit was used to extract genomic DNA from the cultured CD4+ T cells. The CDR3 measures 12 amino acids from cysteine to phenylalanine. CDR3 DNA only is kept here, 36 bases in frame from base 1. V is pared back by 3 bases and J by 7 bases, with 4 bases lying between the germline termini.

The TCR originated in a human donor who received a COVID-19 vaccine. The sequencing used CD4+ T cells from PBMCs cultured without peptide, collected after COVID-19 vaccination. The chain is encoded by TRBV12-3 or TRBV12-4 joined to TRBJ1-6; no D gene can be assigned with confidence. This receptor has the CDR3 CASSFRNSPLHF. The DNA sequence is TGTGCCAGCAGTTTCAGGAATTCACCCCTCCACTTT.